Listed below are T cell receptor beta chains from one sample, sequenced in a study of T cell responses to AZD1222 COVID-19 vaccine. Some clones are missing from TCRdb's copy, which holds only in-frame ones; the method was immunoSEQ multiplex PCR. The table lists around 170,000 clones, nearly 95% of them singletons. The sequencing used peripheral blood, collected 28 days after the second AZD1222 dose. The source of these receptors is an adult who received the AZD1222 COVID-19 vaccine. Both conserved end residues are part of each CDR3. The D gene is left open where the match is weak. Clone size, where shown, is once, few, many, or a class for clones that have expanded.

j_gene | d_gene | abundance | v_gene | len | CDR3aa | CDR3nt
TRBJ2-3 | . | few | TRBV29-1 | 10 | CSVDWNTQYF | TGCAGCGTCGATTGGAATACGCAGTATTTT
TRBJ2-1 | . | . | TRBV24-1 | 16 | CATSENQVSSYNEQFF | TGTGCCACCAGTGAGAATCAGGTGAGCTCCTACAATGAGCAGTTCTTC
TRBJ2-1 | TRBD1 | . | TRBV6-2/TRBV6-3 | 13 | CASSRDRYNEQFF | TGTGCCAGCAGCCGGGACAGATACAATGAGCAGTTCTTC
TRBJ2-2 | . | . | TRBV5-1 | 16 | CASSLRLSGDTGELFF | TGCGCCAGCAGCTTGCGGTTAAGCGGAGACACCGGGGAGCTGTTTTTT
TRBJ2-6 | . | once | TRBV12-5 | 16 | CASAEGGPSGANVLTF | TGTGCTAGCGCGGAGGGCGGCCCCTCTGGGGCCAACGTCCTGACTTTC
TRBJ1-1 | . | . | TRBV18 | 13 | CASSPRGVDEAFF | TGTGCCAGCTCCCCCCGGGGGGTTGACGAAGCTTTCTTT
TRBJ2-1 | . | . | TRBV6-6 | 12 | CASSYSYDEQFF | TGTGCCAGCAGTTATTCGTACGATGAGCAGTTCTTC
TRBJ2-6 | . | once | TRBV5-4 | 14 | CASSLDPGANVLTF | TGTGCCAGCAGCTTGGACCCTGGGGCCAACGTCCTGACTTTC
TRBJ2-2 | . | few | TRBV7-9 | 14 | CASSPEWRSGELFF | TGTGCCAGCAGCCCGGAGTGGCGCTCCGGGGAGCTGTTTTTT
TRBJ1-6 | . | . | TRBV6-5 | 15 | CASRRRTVYNSPLHF | TGTGCCAGCAGACGTAGGACAGTCTATAATTCACCCCTCCACTTT
TRBJ1-2 | TRBD1 | . | TRBV9 | 14 | CASSASTGGGGYTF | TGTGCCAGCAGCGCATCGACAGGGGGCGGTGGCTACACCTTC
TRBJ1-5 | . | . | TRBV12-3/TRBV12-4 | 12 | CASNRAHQPQHF | TGTGCCAGCAACCGCGCACATCAGCCCCAGCATTTT
TRBJ1-2 | . | . | TRBV18 | 17 | CASSPLSGGALENGYTF | TGTGCCAGCTCACCCCTCTCGGGGGGGGCGCTTGAGAATGGCTACACCTTC
TRBJ1-1 | . | . | TRBV5-8 | 14 | CASSRTREFTEAFF | TGTGCCAGCAGCCGTACCAGGGAGTTCACTGAAGCTTTCTTT
TRBJ1-5 | . | . | TRBV28 | 15 | CASSSPGHLNQPQHF | TGTGCCAGCAGTTCCCCCGGACACCTTAATCAGCCCCAGCATTTT
TRBJ2-1 | TRBD1 | once | TRBV7-8 | 14 | CASSWGQGLDEQFF | TGTGCCAGCAGCTGGGGACAGGGGTTGGATGAGCAGTTCTTC
TRBJ2-7 | . | . | TRBV3-1/TRBV3-2 | 15 | CASSQPQGDADEQYF | TGTGCCAGCAGCCAACCCCAGGGTGATGCGGACGAGCAGTACTTC
TRBJ2-7 | TRBD2 | . | TRBV7-9 | 12 | CAPPRGGYEQYF | TGTGCACCACCGCGGGGGGGATACGAGCAGTACTTC
TRBJ2-3 | TRBD2 | once | TRBV5-4 | 17 | CASSPAGGTRGTDTQYF | TGTGCCAGCAGCCCCGCGGGTGGGACTAGGGGGACAGATACGCAGTATTTT
TRBJ2-7 | TRBD2 | . | TRBV4-2 | 13 | CASSQVTSPEQYF | TGTGCCAGCAGCCAAGTGACTAGCCCCGAGCAGTACTTC
TRBJ1-2 | . | few | TRBV20-1 | 10 | CSVTPGGYTF | TGCAGTGTCACTCCTGGGGGCTACACCTTC
TRBJ1-6 | . | few | TRBV5-1 | 17 | CASSPEVRVAPRSPLHF | TGCGCCAGCAGCCCCGAGGTGCGCGTAGCCCCGCGTTCACCCCTCCACTTT
TRBJ2-3 | TRBD2 | . | TRBV9 | 15 | CASSVEASGVDTQYF | TGTGCCAGCAGCGTAGAGGCTAGCGGGGTGGATACGCAGTATTTT
TRBJ1-5 | . | . | TRBV28 | 17 | CASSLPGQAYSNQPQHF | TGTGCCAGCAGTTTACCCGGCCAAGCTTATAGCAATCAGCCCCAGCATTTT
TRBJ1-2 | . | once | TRBV19 | 14 | CASSLFNPNYGYTF | TGTGCCAGTAGTCTATTCAATCCGAACTATGGCTACACCTTC
TRBJ1-5 | TRBD1 | . | TRBV18 | 20 | CASSPTNTGTGPYSNQPQHF | TGTGCCAGCTCACCGACTAATACCGGGACAGGTCCGTATAGCAATCAGCCCCAGCATTTT
TRBJ2-5 | . | . | TRBV9 | 15 | CASSYGNSGQETQYF | TGTGCCAGCAGCTACGGGAATAGCGGCCAAGAGACCCAGTACTTC
TRBJ1-2 | . | . | TRBV28 | 17 | CASSLGLGGPKNYGYTF | TGTGCCAGCAGTTTAGGTTTAGGAGGGCCCAAAAACTATGGCTACACCTTC
TRBJ1-1 | . | . | TRBV4-1 | 14 | CASSHVSGNTEAFF | TGCGCCAGCAGCCACGTTTCCGGGAACACTGAAGCTTTCTTT
TRBJ1-1 | TRBD1 | . | TRBV6-5 | 15 | CASSPSSTGSREAFF | TGTGCCAGCAGCCCCTCATCGACAGGGTCGCGTGAAGCTTTCTTT
TRBJ1-5 | TRBD1 | . | TRBV5-1 | 15 | CASSPGQGAGQPQHF | TGCGCCAGCAGCCCCGGACAGGGGGCTGGACAGCCCCAGCATTTT
TRBJ1-1 | TRBD1 | . | TRBV18 | 14 | CASSPAGGDTEAFF | TGTGCCAGCTCCCCCGCAGGGGGGGACACTGAAGCTTTCTTT
TRBJ2-3 | TRBD2 | . | TRBV5-1 | 15 | CASSLALADTDTQYF | TGCGCCAGCAGCTTGGCTCTAGCGGACACAGATACGCAGTATTTT
TRBJ1-2 | TRBD1 | . | TRBV9 | 15 | CASSVGQGQGKGYTF | TGTGCCAGCAGCGTAGGCCAGGGACAGGGAAAAGGCTACACCTTC
TRBJ2-7 | TRBD2 | . | TRBV27 | 15 | CASSPGLAGVHEQYF | TGTGCCAGCAGTCCTGGACTAGCGGGAGTCCACGAGCAGTACTTC
TRBJ1-1 | TRBD1 | . | TRBV5-1 | 14 | CASSSGTAKTEAFF | TGCGCCAGCAGCTCCGGGACAGCAAAGACTGAAGCTTTCTTT
TRBJ2-1 | . | . | TRBV4-2 | 17 | CASSQDLGGGPYNEQFF | TGTGCCAGCAGCCAAGATTTGGGCGGGGGCCCATACAATGAGCAGTTCTTC
TRBJ1-1 | TRBD1 | . | TRBV5-1 | 14 | CASSIRDRGAEAFF | TGCGCCAGCAGCATCCGGGACAGGGGGGCTGAAGCTTTCTTT
TRBJ2-6 | . | once | TRBV5-4 | 15 | CASSLGWVGANVLTF | TGTGCCAGCAGCTTGGGGTGGGTGGGGGCCAACGTCCTGACTTTC
TRBJ2-1 | TRBD2 | . | TRBV2 | 16 | CASSEAGGHIGAEQFF | TGTGCCAGCAGTGAAGCGGGAGGGCATATCGGGGCTGAGCAGTTCTTC
TRBJ1-6 | . | . | TRBV6-5 | 16 | CASSFLLGQGDSPLHF | TGTGCCAGCAGTTTTTTATTGGGTCAGGGCGATTCACCCCTCCACTTT